This T cell receptor (beta chain) was recovered during a study of monozygotic twins with inflammatory bowel disease. Study-wide results and caveats: Especially with disease activity, IBD patients had fewer clonotypes in common with others than healthy twins did.

Each CDR3 protein gets one entry in TCRdb, which reprocessed the 5' RACE reads and gives no DNA. This sample's table reports a few hundred thousand distinct CDR3 sequences. This CDR3 contains 15 residues. CDR1 is SGHRS, CDR2 YFSETQ, per germline. Worth noting for this clonotype: Its antigen is unknown.

The chain recombines TRBV5-1 with TRBJ2-3. Sequencing used blood. The TCR comes from a human donor with ulcerative colitis or Crohn's disease, or a healthy co-twin of an affected twin (not recorded which). This chain's CDR3 is CASSLLGISTDTQYF.